This entry lists 23 T cell receptor beta chains sequenced from one sample in a study of T cells in Graves' hyperthyroidism and ophthalmopathy. Using RNA transcripts as the source, TCR beta CDR3 regions were amplified. HTBI primers drove first-round RT-PCR of the TCR CDR3. TCRdb redid the calling of the multiplex PCR reads with MiXCR, one entry per CDR3 protein. The sample carries hundreds of thousands of distinct CDR3 sequences, approximately 17% recorded once. Source material: blood. Receptor source: a young woman with Graves' ophthalmopathy.

The chain couples TRBV5-1 to TRBJ1-2; no reliable D call. This CDR3 contains 14 residues. V lost 1 base and J 5 bases, leaving 12 bases between the germline ends. Germline V gene data show CDR1 as SGHRS and CDR2 as YFSETQ. DNA of the CDR3: TGCGCCAGCAGCTTGAGCCAGGAAAATTATGGCTACACCTTC. Translation: CASSLSQENYGYTF.

V and J are TRBV6-2 or TRBV6-3 and TRBJ2-4; 7 nucleotides line up with TRBD1. Looked up from germline, CDR1 is MNHEY and CDR2 is SVGEGT. With 4 bases clipped from V and 0 bases from J, the junction kept 15 bases outside the gene matches. This CDR3 has 19 amino acids. CDR3 sequence reads: CASSFSSRGQTLAKNIQYF. The DNA for the CDR3 is TGTGCCAGCAGTTTCTCATCGAGGGGGCAGACACTAGCCAAAAACATTCAGTACTTC.

Many counts were recorded for this clonotype. This chain links TRBV7-3 with TRBJ2-5, with 8 nucleotides matching TRBD2. CDR1 and CDR2 (germline): SGHTA, FQGTGA. V shed 2 bases and J 1 base; nucleotides not matched to a gene: 15. The CDR3 has 19 amino acids. The CDR3 protein is CASSLAVLTLRGAQETQYF. In nucleotides, the CDR3 is TGTGCCAGCAGCTTAGCGGTGCTGACTTTGCGGGGGGCCCAAGAGACCCAGTACTTC. The whole variable domain, remainder taken from reference TRBV7-3 and TRBJ2-5, is GAGVSQTPSNKVTEKGKYVELRCDPISGHTALYWYRQSLGQGPEFLIYFQGTGAADDSGLPNDRFFAVRPEGSVSTLKIQRTERGDSAVYLCASSLAVLTLRGAQETQYFGPGTRLLVL.

V gene TRBV4-3 combines with J gene TRBJ2-2; unclear D gene. The CDR3 covers 15 residues. Trimming took off 2 bases at V and 6 bases at J, with 13 bases between the two ends. Germline V gene sequence: CDR1 LGHNA, CDR2 YSLEER. The CDR3 here is CASSQTDRVAGELFF. Here the CDR3 DNA reads TGCGCCAGCAGCCAAACGGATAGGGTGGCCGGGGAGCTGTTTTTT.

This clonotype was found a few times. The rearrangement joins TRBV18 to TRBJ2-2, with D unclear. The CDR3 consists of 14 residues. Germline CDR1 KGHSH, CDR2 LQKENI. V lost 3 bases and J lost 4, with 9 bases in between. The DNA of the CDR3 is TGTGCCAGCTCACCCTTAGATGGCACCGGGGAGCTGTTTTTT. This encodes CASSPLDGTGELFF.

This clonotype came up many times. The V gene is TRBV28, the J gene TRBJ2-2; no definite D call. Trimming removed 2 bases at V and 6 bases at J, with 7 bases between. CDR1 is MDHEN and CDR2 is SYDVKM in the germline V gene. CDR3 length equals 13 residues. The CDR3 sequence: CASSLTAPGELFF. The CDR3 coding sequence is TGTGCCAGCAGTTTAACTGCCCCCGGGGAGCTGTTTTTT.

This clonotype was counted at least ten times. The chain is built from TRBV28 and TRBJ2-7; 8 bases match TRBD2. The CDR3 runs 13 residues. Germline-derived CDR1 and CDR2 are MDHEN and SYDVKM. Trimming took 2 bases from V and 9 from J; bases not matched to a gene: 6. The CDR3 sequence is CASSLTGLGVQYF. CDR3 DNA: TGTGCCAGCAGTTTAACGGGACTAGGGGTGCAGTACTTC.

This clonotype was observed at least ten times. This chain links TRBV30 with TRBJ2-1, with D unclear. Germline V gives CDR1 GTSNPN, CDR2 SVGIG (reference sequence). This CDR3 contains 10 residues. Deletions cut 5 bases from V and 8 bases from J, with 7 bases between. The CDR3 sequence is CAWAQDEQFF. The CDR3 nucleotides are TGTGCCTGGGCCCAGGATGAGCAGTTCTTC.

The chain carries TRBV30 and TRBJ1-4, with 8 positions matching TRBD1. V trimming: 1 base; J trimming: 4 bases; junction bases outside the gene matches: 17. Germline V gene lookup returns CDR1 GTSNPN and CDR2 SVGIG (reference sequence). The CDR3 has 19 residues. The CDR3 sequence: CAWSGWLNDRGPINEKLFF. CDR3 DNA sequence: TGTGCCTGGAGTGGCTGGCTAAACGACAGGGGCCCGATTAATGAAAAACTGTTTTTT.

The chain employs TRBV24-1 and TRBJ1-2; tentatively, D is TRBD1 (5 bases). This CDR3 spans 14 amino acids. Germline V gives CDR1 KGHDR, CDR2 SFDVKD. The ends were cut back, 4 bases at V and 5 bases at J, with 13 bases in the middle. CDR3 amino acids: CATSDPSGAYGYTF. The DNA for the CDR3 is TGTGCCACCAGTGACCCGAGCGGGGCATATGGCTACACCTTC.

This clonotype was observed at least ten times. This rearrangement joins TRBV28 to TRBJ2-2, with D perhaps being TRBD1 or TRBD2 (6 bases each). With 6 bases removed from V and 4 bases from J, the gap between germline ends came to 18 bases. Germline CDR1 is MDHEN and CDR2 is SYDVKM. This CDR3 is 16 amino acids long. This CDR3 is CASSLRGELSTGELFF. CDR3 sequence (DNA): TGTGCCAGCAGCCTAAGGGGGGAGTTGAGCACCGGGGAGCTGTTTTTT.

In its sample, this clonotype was seen a few times. V is TRBV20-1 and J is TRBJ2-5; 7 bases are shared with TRBD2. Germline CDR1 reads DFQATT; CDR2 reads SNEGSKA (reference sequence). There are 14 residues in the CDR3. V dropped 0 bases and J dropped 3; count of bases not matched to a gene: 4. The CDR3 sequence: CSARDFLAEETQYF. In nucleotides, the CDR3 is TGCAGTGCTAGAGATTTCCTAGCGGAAGAGACCCAGTACTTC.

This clonotype was found once. The chain links TRBV29-1 to TRBJ1-4; 8 bases align to TRBD1. Germline lookup yields CDR1 SQVTM and CDR2 ANQGSEA. The CDR3 has 14 residues. Unmatched junction bases numbered 10, after V lost 3 bases and J lost 10 bases. The CDR3 reads CSVDPGGASPKLFF. DNA of the CDR3: TGCAGCGTTGACCCAGGGGGCGCATCCCCAAAACTGTTTTTT.

This clonotype has a count of ten or more. The rearrangement joins TRBV7-2 to TRBJ2-1; 9 bases are shared with TRBD1. The germline gives CDR1 SGHTA, CDR2 FQGNSA. The CDR3 is made up of 17 amino acids. The junction had 11 bases not matched to a gene; V was cut back by 2 bases and J by 6 bases. The CDR3 here is CASSLWLRTGAINEQFF. The CDR3 DNA follows: TGTGCCAGCAGCTTATGGTTGAGGACAGGGGCTATCAATGAGCAGTTCTTC. The full variable domain, with the rest looked up from reference TRBV7-2 and TRBJ2-1, is GAGVSQSPSNKVTEKGKDVELRCDPISGHTALYWYRQSLGQGLEFLIYFQGNSAPDKSGLPSDRFSAERTGGSVSTLTIQRTQQEDSAVYLCASSLWLRTGAINEQFFGPGTRLTVL.

J is TRBJ2-5 and V is TRBV6-1; the match to TRBD1 covers 10 bases. The CDR3 sequence is 17 residues long. J lost 4 bases, V lost 6 bases, and 14 bases had no gene match. Per germline, CDR1 MNHNS and CDR2 SASEGT. The CDR3 bases are TGTGCCAGCAGAGGCGTACCGGGACAGGGGTCCGGAGAGACCCAGTACTTC. Amino acid sequence: CASRGVPGQGSGETQYF.

This clonotype was seen only a few times. This chain joins TRBV4-1 and TRBJ2-5; either TRBD1 or TRBD2 may supply D (5 bases each). Trimming took off 1 base at V and 2 bases at J, with 14 bases between the two ends. CDR1 is MGHRA and CDR2 is YSYEKL in the germline V gene. There are 16 residues in the CDR3. CDR3 protein: CASSQGGLGQQETQYF. The CDR3 DNA sequence: TGCGCCAGCAGCCAAGGAGGACTGGGGCAACAAGAGACCCAGTACTTC.

There are many counts of this clonotype. This sequence joins TRBV5-1 and TRBJ2-1; TRBD2 agrees at 12 bases. Germline lookup yields CDR1 SGHRS and CDR2 YFSETQ. V lost 4 bases and J lost 7; bases outside the gene matches: 6. There are 15 residues in the CDR3. The CDR3 loop is CASSVLAGGGNEQFF. CDR3 DNA: TGCGCCAGCAGCGTACTAGCGGGAGGCGGGAATGAGCAGTTCTTC.

In this sample, this clonotype turned up many times. V gene TRBV7-8 combines with J gene TRBJ1-5; 7 bases match TRBD1. V trimming: 5 bases; J trimming: 3 bases; junction bases outside the gene matches: 4. CDR1 is SGHVS and CDR2 is FQNEAQ in the germline V gene. The CDR3 extends over 14 amino acids. Here the CDR3 DNA reads TGTGCCAGCAGCCCTGGGACAGCCAATCAGCCCCAGCATTTT. Its translation is CASSPGTANQPQHF. The full variable domain, with the rest looked up from reference TRBV7-8 and TRBJ1-5, is GAGVSQSPRYKVAKRGQDVALRCDPISGHVSLFWYQQALGQGPEFLTYFQNEAQLDKSGLPSDRFFAERPEGSVSTLKIQRTQQEDSAVYLCASSPGTANQPQHFGDGTRLSIL.

There are many counts of this clonotype. V gene TRBV7-8 combines with J gene TRBJ2-1, with 8 bases lining up with TRBD1. Germline CDR1 and CDR2: SGHVS and FQNEAQ. CDR3 length: 14 amino acids. V was clipped by 11 bases and J by 7 bases; unmatched bases: 13. In nucleotides, the CDR3 is TGTGCCTGTCTCGACAGGGGAATAAAGAATGAGCAGTTCTTC. This gives the protein CACLDRGIKNEQFF.

This clonotype was recorded many times. Here the CDR3 DNA reads TGTGCCTGGAGTGTACGTGGGTCGGACACCATATATTTT. Translated, it gives CAWSVRGSDTIYF. V and J are TRBV30 and TRBJ1-3, with unresolved D. V lost 0 bases to trimming and J lost 8 bases, with 11 bases between them. The germline V gene has CDR1 GTSNPN and CDR2 SVGIG (reference sequence). The CDR3 covers 13 residues.

In its sample, this clonotype was seen a few times. This sequence joins TRBV5-5 and TRBJ1-2; D might be TRBD1 (5 bases). Germline-derived CDR1 and CDR2 are SGHKS and YYEKEE (reference sequence). This CDR3 is built from 13 residues. Trimming cost V 0 bases and J 7 bases, with 10 bases left between them. DNA of the CDR3: TGTGCCAGCAGCTTGGTATTGGGGGGTGGCTACACCTTC. Residues: CASSLVLGGGYTF.

In its sample, this clonotype was seen many times. The CDR3 protein is CATSRGLGQDNSPLHF. CDR3 DNA: TGTGCCACCAGCAGAGGGCTGGGACAAGACAATTCACCCCTCCACTTT. The genes are TRBV15 and TRBJ1-6, with D perhaps TRBD1 (6 bases). Deletions cut 1 base from V and 7 bases from J, with 14 bases between. Germline V lookup: CDR1 LNHNV, CDR2 YYDKDF (reference sequence). The length of the CDR3 is 16 residues.

The CDR3 nucleotides are TGTGCCAGCAGCGTTGACAGGAATGGAAACACCATATATTTT. Translating gives CASSVDRNGNTIYF. The rearrangement uses TRBV9 and TRBJ1-3; D is possibly TRBD1 (6 bases). The CDR3 has 14 amino acids. Germline V gives CDR1 SGDLS, CDR2 YYNGEE. V dropped 2 bases and J dropped 3 bases, with 9 bases sitting between them.